The 32 T cell receptor beta chains below were found in one sample sequenced in a study of cytomegalovirus exposure and HLA in healthy donors. PCR involved 60 Vbeta and 13 Jbeta primers. Produced via immunoSEQ multiplex PCR; TCRdb's table is partial and in-frame only. The sample carries about 160,000 clones, 50% to 75% recorded once. The sequenced sample was PBMCs. These receptors came from an older woman in good health and CMV-seropositive.

The chain employs TRBV18 and TRBJ1-5; no reliable D call. Deletions cut 3 bases from V and 0 bases from J, with 21 bases between. Germline CDR1 KGHSH, CDR2 LQKENI. The CDR3 contains 19 residues. CDR3 bases: TGTGCCAGCTCACCTGTATCCCTAATCGTTTCAAATAGCAATCAGCCCCAGCATTTT. It translates to CASSPVSLIVSNSNQPQHF.

This clone turned up a few times. V and J are TRBV28 and TRBJ2-7; TRBD1 agrees at 7 bases. Germline V lookup: CDR1 MDHEN, CDR2 SYDVKM. This CDR3 spans 14 amino acids. V lost 4 bases, J lost 3 bases, and 6 bases stayed unmatched. In DNA, the CDR3 is TGTGCCAGCAGTTCTACCGGGACAGACTACGAGCAGTACTTC. It specifies CASSSTGTDYEQYF.

The V gene is TRBV4-1, the J gene TRBJ2-1, with 8 bases fitting TRBD2. The CDR3 loop spans 15 amino acids. The junction had 7 bases not matched to a gene; V was cut back by 0 bases and J by 9 bases. Germline CDR1 and CDR2: MGHRA and YSYEKL. CDR3 coding DNA: TGCGCCAGCAGCCAAGATAGGAGCGGGAGAGGTGAGCAGTTCTTC. As protein: CASSQDRSGRGEQFF.

The genes are TRBV5-4 and TRBJ2-3, with D unresolved. V was shortened by 0 bases and J by 5 bases, with 7 bases between the two germline ends. Germline CDR1 SGHNT, CDR2 YYREEE (reference sequence). CDR3 length equals 13 residues. The CDR3 region is CASSLDGEDTQYF. In DNA, the CDR3 is TGTGCCAGCAGCTTGGACGGAGAAGATACGCAGTATTTT.

The chain has TRBV27 and TRBJ2-3; 7 bases are shared with TRBD1. Germline CDR1 is MNHEY and CDR2 is SMNVEV (reference sequence). The J segment lost 5 bases and the V segment lost 6 bases, leaving 5 bases of the junction unmatched. The CDR3 loop spans 13 amino acids. In DNA form, the CDR3 reads TGTGCCAGCAGGGTACAGGGGATAGATACGCAGTATTTT. The encoded protein is CASRVQGIDTQYF.

The J gene is TRBJ1-6, the V gene TRBV6-1, with D possibly matching TRBD1 (6 bases). V was shortened by 6 bases and J by 15 bases, with 15 bases between the two germline ends. Per germline, CDR1 MNHNS and CDR2 SASEGT. CDR3 length equals 12 residues. The CDR3 loop is CASSPDSRLLHF. The CDR3 coding sequence is TGTGCCAGCAGCCCGGACAGCCGCCTCCTCCACTTT.

The sample holds a few counts of this clone. V gene TRBV6-5 combines with J gene TRBJ2-7; TRBD1 agrees at 7 bases. Losses at the gene ends were 5 bases for V and 5 bases for J; bases not matched to a gene: 3. The CDR3 is 12 residues long. Germline V CDR1 and CDR2: MNHEY, SVGAGI. The CDR3 DNA reads as TGTGCCAGCAGTGGAACAGGGGACGAGCAGTACTTC. It is translated as CASSGTGDEQYF.

Points on this clone: Other DNA sequences within the sample encode an identical CDR3. The rearrangement links TRBV29-1 to TRBJ1-1, with 7 bases that match TRBD1. Per germline, CDR1 SQVTM and CDR2 ANQGSEA. V lost 4 bases and J lost 1; bases outside the gene matches: 0. The CDR3 consists of 12 residues. CDR3 protein: CSVGQGNTEAFF. The CDR3 region has the DNA TGCAGCGTTGGACAGGGGAACACTGAAGCTTTCTTT.

The chain uses TRBV27 and TRBJ2-5, with D perhaps matching TRBD1 (5 bases). V was shortened by 0 bases and J by 4 bases, with 6 bases between the two germline ends. The germline CDR1 and CDR2 sequences are MNHEY and SMNVEV (reference sequence). The CDR3 runs to 13 residues. The CDR3 loop is CASSLSGVETQYF. DNA of the CDR3: TGTGCCAGCAGTTTATCAGGGGTAGAGACCCAGTACTTC.

This clone has just one count. V usage is TRBV28 and J usage is TRBJ2-2; 11 positions match TRBD1. V gave up 5 bases and J gave up 6 bases; unmatched junction bases: 8. The CDR3 consists of 16 residues. Germline V gene data show CDR1 as MDHEN and CDR2 as SYDVKM. The CDR3 here is CASSVYGTGGAGELFF. The CDR3, as DNA: TGTGCCAGCAGTGTCTACGGGACAGGGGGGGCCGGGGAGCTGTTTTTT.

The sample holds a few counts of this clone. This rearrangement joins TRBV18 to TRBJ1-5; possible D gene TRBD1, 5 bases. The V and J ends lost 3 bases and 6 bases respectively, with 6 bases between them. This CDR3 is built from 12 residues. Germline-derived CDR1 and CDR2 are KGHSH and LQKENI. CDR3 sequence: CASSPQGQPQHF. For the CDR3, the DNA is TGTGCCAGCTCACCGCAGGGTCAGCCCCAGCATTTT.

V and J are TRBV19 and TRBJ2-7, with a weak D call TRBD1 (5 bases). The V gene lost 3 bases and the J gene lost 4 bases, with 19 bases spanning the gap. CDR1 LNHDA and CDR2 SQIVND come from the germline V gene (reference sequence). CDR3 size: 16 residues. CDR3 in DNA: TGTGCCAGTAGTATGACAGTCCCCGCTAACTCATACGAGCAGTACTTC. Its protein product is CASSMTVPANSYEQYF.

The chain uses TRBV5-1 and TRBJ1-2; 9 bases are a match to TRBD1. The CDR3 length is 15 residues. The trim removed 0 bases at V and 6 bases at J, leaving 6 bases unmatched. CDR1 is SGHRS, CDR2 YFSETQ, per germline. This chain's CDR3 is CASSLGGTGLNGYTF. As DNA, the CDR3 is TGCGCCAGCAGCTTGGGGGGGACAGGGCTAAATGGCTACACCTTC.

The chain joins TRBV7-3 to TRBJ2-3; 7 nucleotides line up with TRBD1. Losses at the gene ends were 5 bases for V and 5 bases for J; bases not matched to a gene: 4. This CDR3 has 13 amino acids. Per the germline V gene, CDR1 is SGHTA and CDR2 is FQGTGA. For the CDR3, the DNA is TGTGCCAGCAGCGGACAGGTTCGAGATACGCAGTATTTT. Protein product: CASSGQVRDTQYF.

The chain joins TRBV7-9 to TRBJ1-2, with D possibly TRBD1 on 6 matching bases. The germline V and J ends were trimmed by 5 bases and 4 bases, with 14 bases remaining between them. The germline V gene encodes CDR1 SEHNR and CDR2 FQNEAQ (reference sequence). The CDR3 loop spans 14 amino acids. The CDR3, as DNA: TGTGCCAGCAGCCAACTACAGGGAACCTATGGCTACACCTTC. Amino acid sequence: CASSQLQGTYGYTF.

The gene calls are TRBV7-2 and TRBJ2-5; TRBD2 matches at 8 bases. The V gene end was trimmed by 7 bases and the J gene end by 4 bases; junction bases not matched to a gene: 2. This CDR3 comprises 12 residues. Looked up from germline, CDR1 is SGHTA and CDR2 is FQGNSA. CDR3 DNA sequence: TGTGCCAGCATCGGGGGGGGAGAGACCCAGTACTTC. Residues: CASIGGGETQYF. Full variable domain (rest looked up from reference TRBV7-2 and TRBJ2-5): GAGVSQSPSNKVTEKGKDVELRCDPISGHTALYWYRQSLGQGLEFLIYFQGNSAPDKSGLPSDRFSAERTGGSVSTLTIQRTQQEDSAVYLCASIGGGETQYFGPGTRLLVL.

V gene TRBV20-1 combines with J gene TRBJ2-7; D remains ambiguous. V shed 6 bases and J shed 6 bases, with 12 bases lying between them. The CDR3 length is 11 residues. Germline CDR1 and CDR2: DFQATT and SNEGSKA (reference sequence). The CDR3 reads CSAPRGSEQYF. The DNA of the CDR3 is TGCAGTGCCCCTAGAGGTAGCGAGCAGTACTTC.

The CDR3 DNA is TGTGCCAGCAGTCCCGGGACAGGGGGTCAGCCCCAGCATTTT. Amino acid sequence: CASSPGTGGQPQHF. The chain is built from TRBV11-2 and TRBJ1-5, with 11 bases fitting TRBD1. Looked up from germline, CDR1 is SGHAT and CDR2 is FQNNGV. This CDR3 has 14 amino acids. Losses at the gene ends were 6 bases for V and 6 bases for J; bases not matched to a gene: 4.

The chain links TRBV30 to TRBJ2-1; 14 bases agree with TRBD2. The CDR3 extends over 18 amino acids. Germline V gene sequence: CDR1 GTSNPN, CDR2 SVGIG (reference sequence). After removal of 4 bases from V and 8 bases from J, the junction contained 16 bases not matched to a gene. The CDR3 reads CAWKSLSGTSGSSDEQFF. DNA of the CDR3: TGTGCCTGGAAATCCCTCTCTGGGACTAGCGGGAGTAGTGATGAGCAGTTCTTC.

This chain's CDR3 is CASSTGTSYGYTF. The CDR3 coding sequence is TGTGCCAGCAGTACCGGGACATCGTATGGCTACACCTTC. J is TRBJ1-2 and V is TRBV28, with a tentative D call TRBD1 (6 bases). CDR3 length: 13 amino acids. Germline CDR1 and CDR2: MDHEN and SYDVKM. V was shortened by 5 bases and J by 5 bases, with 12 bases between the two germline ends.

This clone appeared a few times. The CDR3 here is CASGTSGRAPRETQYF. The DNA for the CDR3 is TGTGCCAGCGGGACTAGCGGGAGAGCCCCCCGAGAGACCCAGTACTTC. V gene TRBV27 combines with J gene TRBJ2-5; 14 nucleotides align to TRBD2. Germline V CDR1 and CDR2: MNHEY, SMNVEV (reference sequence). Trimming took 8 bases from V and 4 from J; bases not matched to a gene: 9. The CDR3 sequence is 16 residues long.

CDR3 region: CASSVLGGTEAFF. In DNA, the CDR3 is TGCGCCAGCAGCGTTTTGGGGGGCACTGAAGCTTTCTTT. This rearrangement joins TRBV5-1 to TRBJ1-1; maybe TRBD1 (5 bases). Looked up from germline, CDR1 is SGHRS and CDR2 is YFSETQ. Trimming removed 4 bases from V and 4 bases from J, with 11 bases in between. The CDR3 is 13 residues long.

The V call is TRBV28, the J call TRBJ1-1; D perhaps matches TRBD1 (5 bases). This CDR3 has 12 residues. Germline loops: CDR1 MDHEN, CDR2 SYDVKM. V was pared by 4 bases and J by 11 bases, with 14 bases between. This chain's CDR3 is CASSSAPGRAFF. For the CDR3, the DNA is TGTGCCAGCAGTTCGGCCCCAGGGCGCGCTTTCTTT.

In its sample, this clone was seen a few times. The rearrangement uses TRBV2 and TRBJ1-4, with 9 bases lining up with TRBD1. CDR3 length: 14 amino acids. V was clipped by 3 bases and J by 5 bases; unmatched bases: 1. CDR1 and CDR2 from the germline V gene are SNHLY and FYNNEI. The DNA for the CDR3 is TGTGCCAGCAGTGAGGGGACAGGGAATGAAAAACTGTTTTTT. Protein: CASSEGTGNEKLFF. Full variable domain (remainder filled in from reference TRBV2 and TRBJ1-4): EPEVTQTPSHQVTQMGQEVILRCVPISNHLYFYWYRQILGQKVEFLVSFYNNEISEKSEIFDDQFSVERPDGSNFTLKIRSTKLEDSAMYFCASSEGTGNEKLFFGSGTQLSVL.

The rearrangement uses TRBV11-1 and TRBJ2-7; no definite D call. Deletions cut 3 bases from V and 3 bases from J, with 9 bases between. This CDR3 spans 13 amino acids. Germline CDR1 reads SGHAT; CDR2 reads FQDESV (reference sequence). The chain's CDR3 is CASSFNKFYEQYF. The CDR3 DNA is TGTGCCAGCAGCTTCAACAAGTTCTACGAGCAGTACTTC.

This clone turned up a few times. This chain links TRBV2 with TRBJ1-1; D is perhaps TRBD1 (5 bases). The CDR3 covers 14 residues. V was pared by 6 bases and J by 0 bases, with 11 bases between. Germline lookup yields CDR1 SNHLY and CDR2 FYNNEI. DNA of the CDR3: TGTGCCAGCAGAGCGGGACGGATGAACACTGAAGCTTTCTTT. It translates to CASRAGRMNTEAFF.

This clone was seen more than once but under ten times. This chain joins TRBV6-1 and TRBJ2-1; D call uncertain. CDR1 MNHNS and CDR2 SASEGT come from the germline V gene. The CDR3 runs to 16 residues. Trimming stripped 2 bases from V and 6 bases from J, with 17 bases between. The CDR3 region is CASSESPGPPPNEQFF. The CDR3 nucleotides are TGTGCCAGCAGTGAAAGCCCGGGTCCCCCCCCCAATGAGCAGTTCTTC.

The chain is built from TRBV9 and TRBJ2-3; no definite D call. This CDR3 spans 14 amino acids. V lost 4 bases to trimming and J lost 4 bases, with 13 bases between them. The germline CDR1 and CDR2 sequences are SGDLS and YYNGEE. CDR3 residues: CASSTDPSPDTQYF. CDR3 in DNA: TGTGCCAGCAGCACAGACCCTTCACCAGATACGCAGTATTTT.

This sequence joins TRBV20-1 and TRBJ1-1; D perhaps matches TRBD1 (6 bases). V was trimmed by 5 bases and J by 7 bases, leaving 11 bases between them. The CDR3 totals 11 residues. Germline CDR1 reads DFQATT; CDR2 reads SNEGSKA (reference sequence). The CDR3 spells CSAPGTFEAFF. The CDR3 nucleotides are TGCAGTGCTCCTGGGACATTTGAAGCTTTCTTT.

V is TRBV5-6 and J is TRBJ2-1, with 7 bases fitting TRBD1. J gave up 8 bases and V 3 bases, and 14 bases lay outside the gene matches. This CDR3 comprises 16 residues. The germline V gene encodes CDR1 SGHDT and CDR2 YYEEEE. CDR3 region: CASSSPFETGSHEQFF. CDR3 nucleotide sequence: TGTGCCAGCAGCTCACCATTCGAGACAGGGTCCCATGAGCAGTTCTTC. The full variable domain, rest sourced from reference TRBV5-6 and TRBJ2-1, is DAGVTQSPTHLIKTRGQQVTLRCSPKSGHDTVSWYQQALGQGPQFIFQYYEEEERQRGNFPDRFSGHQFPNYSSELNVNALLLGDSALYLCASSSPFETGSHEQFFGPGTRLTVL.

CDR3 DNA: TGTGCCAGCAGCTTAGGGGCAGGGTACGAAAAACTGTTTTTT. Amino acids: CASSLGAGYEKLFF. The rearrangement links TRBV7-9 to TRBJ1-4; tentatively, D is TRBD1 (5 bases). The length of the CDR3 is 14 residues. V was pared by 1 base and J by 8 bases, with 11 bases between. Germline V lookup: CDR1 SEHNR, CDR2 FQNEAQ (reference sequence).

In its sample, this clone was seen once. Here the CDR3 DNA reads TGTGCCAGCAGCCCGGACAGGGCCGGGGAGCTGTTTTTT. This translates into CASSPDRAGELFF. The chain is built from TRBV7-3 and TRBJ2-2; TRBD1 matches at 8 bases. Germline trimming cut 5 bases from V and 6 bases from J; bases unmatched to any gene: 2. This CDR3 has 13 amino acids. Per germline, CDR1 SGHTA and CDR2 FQGTGA.